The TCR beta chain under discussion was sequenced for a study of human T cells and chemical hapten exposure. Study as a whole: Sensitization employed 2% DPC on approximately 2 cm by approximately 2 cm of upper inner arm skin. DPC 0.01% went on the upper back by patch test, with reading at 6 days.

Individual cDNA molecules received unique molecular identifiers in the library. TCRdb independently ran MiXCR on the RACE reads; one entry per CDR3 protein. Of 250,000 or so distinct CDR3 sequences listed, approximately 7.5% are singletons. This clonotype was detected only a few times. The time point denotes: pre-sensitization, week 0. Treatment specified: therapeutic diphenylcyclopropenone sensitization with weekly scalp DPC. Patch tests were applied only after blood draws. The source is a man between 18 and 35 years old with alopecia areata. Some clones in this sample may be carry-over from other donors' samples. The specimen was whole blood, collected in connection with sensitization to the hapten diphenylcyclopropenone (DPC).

CDR3 bases: TGTGCCGCTAGTCGAGGGGCCGGGGCCAACGTCCTGACTTTC. Residues: CAASRGAGANVLTF. This chain joins TRBV6-5 and TRBJ2-6; D assignment may be TRBD1 or TRBD2 (5 bases each). The CDR3 runs 14 residues. The ends were cut back, 11 bases at V and 4 bases at J, with 15 bases in the middle. Germline values: CDR1 MNHEY, CDR2 SVGAGI.